These 20 T cell receptor beta chains share one sample of origin, sequenced in a study of blood T cell repertoires in COVID-19 (dated by TCRdb to 2018 to 2021). Library prep was done by the immunoSEQ multiplex PCR assay. Entries here come from immuneACCESS through TCRdb and include only in-frame sequences with V and J called. Some clones fail to appear in such tables; in the studies checked, an unresolved V gene covers under half of the shortfall, and the cause of the remainder is unknown. Across this sample there are 70,000 to 85,000 clones, with around 93% seen only once. The ten biggest clones cover 4.8% of the sample. Specimen: peripheral blood. Receptor source: an older woman with active COVID-19.

This chain links TRBV11-2 with TRBJ2-1; D unclear. Trimming stripped 2 bases from V and 12 bases from J, with 17 bases between. This CDR3 is built from 14 residues. CDR1 SGHAT and CDR2 FQNNGV come from the germline V gene. CDR3 in DNA: TGTGCCAGCAGCTTAAACGGTTTGTCCCTCGTGCAGTTCTTC. This codes for CASSLNGLSLVQFF.

V is TRBV3-1 (or the pseudogene TRBV3-2) and J is TRBJ2-7; 11 bases are a match to TRBD2. The CDR3 has 15 amino acids. Germline V gene sequence: CDR1 LGHDT, CDR2 YNNKEL (reference sequence). J lost 12 bases, V lost 4 bases, and 14 bases had no gene match. In nucleotides, the CDR3 is TGTGCCAGCAGCCTTGGGACTAGCGGATCCCTAAGGACGTACTTC. Amino acids: CASSLGTSGSLRTYF.

This clone was found a few times. The chain uses TRBV15 and TRBJ1-3; 8 nucleotides line up with TRBD1. The CDR3 is made up of 17 amino acids. After removal of 2 bases from V and 2 bases from J, the junction contained 8 bases not matched to a gene. CDR1 is LNHNV, CDR2 YYDKDF, per germline (reference sequence). The CDR3 reads CATSRSRRTGPGNTIYF. CDR3 bases: TGTGCCACCAGCAGATCTCGTCGGACAGGGCCTGGAAACACCATATATTTT.

This chain connects TRBV12-3 or TRBV12-4 to TRBJ1-5; the D gene is possibly TRBD1 (5 bases). The V and J ends lost 3 bases and 7 bases respectively, with 10 bases between them. This CDR3 is built from 13 residues. For the CDR3, the DNA is TGTGCCAGCAGTTTGGGGAGGGGACAGCCCCAGCATTTT. The encoded protein is CASSLGRGQPQHF.

The chain employs TRBV4-2 and TRBJ2-3; the match to TRBD2 covers 7 bases. V lost 2 bases to trimming and J lost 5 bases; unmatched junction nucleotides: 4. The germline V gene has CDR1 LGHNA and CDR2 YNFKEQ. The CDR3 sequence is 14 residues long. CDR3 bases: TGTGCCAGCAGCCAAAATTCGGGGGGAGATACGCAGTATTTT. This translates into CASSQNSGGDTQYF.

This chain joins TRBV27 and TRBJ2-7, with a possible D match to TRBD2 (6 bases). This CDR3 has 12 amino acids. CDR1 and CDR2 from the germline V gene are MNHEY and SMNVEV (reference sequence). V lost 7 bases and J 0 bases, leaving 7 bases between the germline ends. The CDR3 region is CASMDYSYEQYF. CDR3 nucleotides: TGTGCCAGCATGGACTACTCCTACGAGCAGTACTTC.

The chain couples TRBV19 to TRBJ1-2; weak D call: TRBD1 (6 bases). CDR3 size: 14 residues. Per the germline V gene, CDR1 is LNHDA and CDR2 is SQIVND (reference sequence). V was pared by 7 bases and J by 1 base, with 13 bases between. For the CDR3, the DNA is TGTGCCAGTAAGGAGGTAGGGGGTAACTATGGCTACACCTTC. It specifies CASKEVGGNYGYTF.

The CDR3 loop reads CASRRLAGVDEQFF. The DNA for the CDR3 is TGTGCCAGCAGACGGCTAGCGGGAGTCGATGAGCAGTTCTTC. The chain links TRBV3-1 (or the pseudogene TRBV3-2) to TRBJ2-1; 10 bases fit TRBD2. This CDR3 comprises 14 residues. V trimming: 6 bases; J trimming: 8 bases; junction bases outside the gene matches: 7. Germline V CDR1 and CDR2: LGHDT, YNNKEL (reference sequence).

V gene TRBV27 combines with J gene TRBJ2-1; no firm D call. V shed 0 bases and J shed 8 bases, with 11 bases lying between them. Looked up from germline, CDR1 is MNHEY and CDR2 is SMNVEV (reference sequence). The CDR3 runs 14 residues. The CDR3 region is CASSLSENLDEQFF. DNA of the CDR3: TGTGCCAGCAGTTTATCGGAGAACCTTGATGAGCAGTTCTTC.

V usage is TRBV5-1 and J usage is TRBJ2-5; 7 bases match TRBD2. The trim removed 4 bases at V and 1 base at J, leaving 25 bases unmatched. This CDR3 region has 21 residues. CDR1 SGHRS and CDR2 YFSETQ come from the germline V gene. CDR3 sequence reads: CASSPSPAGLAVGSSQETQYF. DNA of the CDR3: TGCGCCAGCAGCCCCAGCCCGGCAGGGCTAGCGGTAGGGTCCAGCCAAGAGACCCAGTACTTC.

The V gene is TRBV4-2, the J gene TRBJ2-7, with 8 nucleotides matching TRBD1. Trimming at V came to 3 bases and at J to 6 bases, leaving 4 bases not matched to a gene. The CDR3 consists of 13 residues. The germline CDR1 and CDR2 sequences are LGHNA and YNFKEQ. CDR3 DNA: TGTGCCAGCAGCCAGGACAGGGATGGCGAGCAGTACTTC. Amino acids: CASSQDRDGEQYF.

The rearrangement uses TRBV5-1 and TRBJ2-3; D might be TRBD1 (6 bases). The ends were cut back, 4 bases at V and 5 bases at J, with 14 bases in the middle. Germline V gives CDR1 SGHRS, CDR2 YFSETQ. The CDR3 is 14 residues long. The CDR3, as DNA: TGCGCCAGCAGCCGACAGGAGCAGGGAGATACGCAGTATTTT. This sequence encodes CASSRQEQGDTQYF.

This clone showed up just once. The chain links TRBV12-3 or TRBV12-4 to TRBJ2-7, with D unclear. The CDR3 has 13 amino acids. V dropped 1 base and J dropped 5 bases, with 9 bases sitting between them. The CDR3 nucleotides are TGTGCCAGCAGTTTAGGTCAGGCCGACGAGCAGTACTTC. Translating gives CASSLGQADEQYF.

The rearrangement uses TRBV28 and TRBJ1-2; possibly TRBD1 for D (5 bases). This CDR3 has 15 amino acids. Per germline, CDR1 MDHEN and CDR2 SYDVKM. V lost 6 bases and J 0 bases, leaving 14 bases between the germline ends. The CDR3 reads CASSPWSGTNYGYTF. For the CDR3, the DNA is TGTGCCAGCAGCCCCTGGTCAGGGACTAACTATGGCTACACCTTC.

The rearrangement uses TRBV6-1 and TRBJ2-1; D is perhaps TRBD2 (5 bases). V dropped 4 bases and J dropped 4 bases, with 17 bases sitting between them. Germline V gene data show CDR1 as MNHNS and CDR2 as SASEGT. The CDR3 sequence is 16 residues long. The CDR3 sequence: CASSAPAAAGYNEQFF. The CDR3 nucleotides read TGTGCCAGCAGTGCCCCGGCCGCCGCGGGTTACAATGAGCAGTTCTTC.

This clone occurred once. The chain recombines TRBV19 with TRBJ2-7, with D perhaps TRBD1 (6 bases). The V and J ends lost 5 bases and 0 bases respectively, with 14 bases between them. Germline values: CDR1 LNHDA, CDR2 SQIVND (reference sequence). The CDR3 extends over 15 amino acids. CDR3 sequence: CASSPLGDNSYEQYF. The CDR3 coding sequence is TGTGCCAGTAGTCCACTAGGGGACAACTCCTACGAGCAGTACTTC.

The rearrangement joins TRBV5-1 to TRBJ2-7; perhaps TRBD1 as D (5 bases). V lost 1 base and J lost 6, with 17 bases in between. This CDR3 region has 15 residues. CDR1 is SGHRS and CDR2 is YFSETQ in the germline V gene. The CDR3 sequence: CASSLIGQGSGEQYF. CDR3 bases: TGCGCCAGCAGCTTGATCGGGCAGGGCTCTGGCGAGCAGTACTTC. Full variable domain (rest looked up from reference TRBV5-1 and TRBJ2-7): KAGVTQTPRYLIKTRGQQVTLSCSPISGHRSVSWYQQTPGQGLQFLFEYFSETQRNKGNFPGRFSGRQFSNSRSEMNVSTLELGDSALYLCASSLIGQGSGEQYFGPGTRLTVT.

CDR3 amino acids: CASHSAGPATGELFF. DNA of the CDR3: TGTGCCAGCCATTCGGCGGGACCAGCCACCGGGGAGCTGTTTTTT. This chain joins TRBV18 and TRBJ2-2; D perhaps matches TRBD2 (6 bases). The V and J ends lost 8 bases and 4 bases respectively, with 17 bases between them. Per germline, CDR1 KGHSH and CDR2 LQKENI. This CDR3 is built from 15 residues.

The V gene is TRBV24-1, the J gene TRBJ2-3; D remains unclear. The CDR3 runs 13 residues. Germline loops: CDR1 KGHDR, CDR2 SFDVKD. Between the trimmed V and J ends, which lost 5 bases and 5 bases, there was a span of 10 bases. The CDR3 DNA is TGTGCCACCAGTGGGGCCGGTTTAGATACGCAGTATTTT. Protein product: CATSGAGLDTQYF.

The chain couples TRBV6-5 to TRBJ2-1, with TRBD1 identical over 7 bases. V gave up 6 bases and J gave up 4 bases; unmatched junction bases: 9. CDR3 size: 15 residues. Germline-derived CDR1 and CDR2 are MNHEY and SVGAGI. The DNA for the CDR3 is TGTGCCAGCAGCCCAGAGGGACAGTTATACAATGAGCAGTTCTTC. It is translated as CASSPEGQLYNEQFF.